A selection of T cell receptor beta chains follows, all from one sample in a study of blood T cell repertoires in COVID-19. Measured with immunoSEQ multiplex PCR; TCRdb has only the in-frame clones, and not every one. The table includes 250,000 to 300,000 clones, around nine tenths detected once. The sequenced sample consisted of peripheral blood. The receptors here all came from a woman aged 60-70 years with acute or convalescent COVID-19. Both conserved end residues are part of each CDR3. D genes are given only for firm matches. Clone sizes are given selectively: once, few, many, or a class where the clone is expanded.

V gene,D gene,clone size,J gene,CDR3 protein,CDR3 DNA
TRBV18,TRBD2,few,TRBJ2-3,CASSPGLAGADTQYF,TGTGCCAGCTCACCGGGACTAGCGGGGGCAGATACGCAGTATTTT
TRBV9,TRBD2,few,TRBJ2-7,CASSPRTSGGGEQYF,TGTGCCAGCAGCCCCAGGACTAGCGGGGGGGGAGAGCAGTACTTC
TRBV3-1/TRBV3-2,TRBD2,-,TRBJ2-3,CASSQGATSANTDTQYF,TGTGCCAGCAGCCAAGGGGCGACTAGCGCGAACACAGATACGCAGTATTTT
TRBV27,-,-,TRBJ1-6,CASSFLGLSSYNSPLHF,TGTGCCAGCAGTTTTCTGGGGCTCAGCTCCTATAATTCACCCCTCCACTTT
TRBV3-1/TRBV3-2,-,-,TRBJ1-1,CASSQTDRRAYTEAFF,TGTGCCAGCAGCCAAACAGACAGGCGGGCGTACACTGAAGCTTTCTTT
TRBV2,TRBD1,-,TRBJ1-3,CASSPDRAAGNTIYF,TGTGCCAGCAGTCCGGACAGGGCGGCTGGAAACACCATATATTTT
TRBV19,-,-,TRBJ2-2,CASSIVWNTGELFF,TGTGCCAGTAGTATAGTCTGGAACACCGGGGAGCTGTTTTTT
TRBV6-1,-,-,TRBJ1-5,CASSEGGGAPGQPQHF,TGTGCCAGCAGTGAAGGTGGAGGGGCGCCTGGACAGCCCCAGCATTTT
TRBV7-8,TRBD1,-,TRBJ1-6,CASSARDSSYNSPLHF,TGTGCCAGCAGCGCCAGGGACAGCTCCTATAATTCACCCCTCCACTTT
TRBV7-3,-,-,TRBJ1-3,CASSFPRDLSGNTIYF,TGTGCCAGCAGCTTCCCCCGGGACTTATCTGGAAACACCATATATTTT
TRBV7-2,-,-,TRBJ1-6,CASSLDRFSPLHF,TGTGCCAGCAGCCTAGACAGGTTCTCACCCCTCCACTTT
TRBV4-3,-,-,TRBJ2-2,CASSQDRGGELFF,TGCGCCAGCAGCCAAGATAGGGGCGGGGAGCTGTTTTTT
TRBV27,-,few,TRBJ1-4,CASRHSLREKLFF,TGTGCCAGCAGACACAGCCTAAGGGAAAAACTGTTTTTT
TRBV19,-,-,TRBJ2-7,CASSSAGYEQYF,TGTGCCAGTAGCTCAGCAGGGTACGAGCAGTACTTC
TRBV27,TRBD2,-,TRBJ2-5,CASSTLLAGGVETQYF,TGTGCCAGCAGTACTCTTCTAGCGGGAGGGGTAGAGACCCAGTACTTC
TRBV7-3,-,-,TRBJ1-1,CASSSTMNTEAFF,TGTGCCAGCAGCTCGACAATGAACACTGAAGCTTTCTTT
TRBV6-5,TRBD2,-,TRBJ2-1,CASSQTSGPYNEQFF,TGTGCCAGCAGTCAGACTAGCGGTCCCTACAATGAGCAGTTCTTC